Following are 21 T cell receptor beta chains from one sample sequenced in a study of response to subunit inactivated influenza vaccine. One entry per CDR3 protein results from TCRdb running MiXCR on the RT-PCR reads. The sample lists approximately 500,000 distinct CDR3 sequences, under 15% occurring once. The source was PBMCs from blood, collected 40 to 50 days after vaccination. The receptors shown here come from a man in his fifties or sixties who received an inactivated influenza vaccine.

J is TRBJ2-1 and V is TRBV20-1, with 11 nucleotides matching TRBD2. Germline V gene lookup returns CDR1 DFQATT and CDR2 SNEGSKA (reference sequence). CDR3 length: 16 amino acids. The V and J ends lost 3 bases and 3 bases, in that order; junction bases with no gene match: 7. The CDR3 protein is CSARPPGLADYNEQFF. The CDR3, as DNA: TGCAGTGCTAGGCCCCCGGGACTAGCGGACTACAATGAGCAGTTCTTC.

This clonotype has just one count. The V and J genes are TRBV20-1 and TRBJ2-7; D ambiguous. From germline, CDR1 is DFQATT and CDR2 SNEGSKA (reference sequence). The CDR3 runs 11 residues. V lost 2 bases, J lost 6 bases, and 8 bases lay in between. CDR3 coding DNA: TGCAGTGCTAGAAGAATTCGCGAGCAGTACTTC. Amino acid sequence: CSARRIREQYF.

The chain uses TRBV9 and TRBJ2-1, with D tentatively TRBD1 or TRBD2 (5 bases each). V lost 4 bases and J lost 2, with 13 bases in between. CDR3 length: 15 residues. Germline CDR1 is SGDLS and CDR2 is YYNGEE. The CDR3 region has the DNA TGTGCCAGCAGCCTAGGTAGAGGGGCCTACAATGAGCAGTTCTTC. Its translation: CASSLGRGAYNEQFF.

This clonotype was recorded a few times. The chain uses TRBV7-2 and TRBJ2-6; 7 bases fit TRBD1. This CDR3 has 17 residues. The germline V gene encodes CDR1 SGHTA and CDR2 FQGNSA. After removal of 1 base from V and 4 bases from J, the junction contained 7 bases not matched to a gene. The CDR3 nucleotides are TGTGCCAGCAGCTTAGTCCCTACAGGGGCCGGGGCCAACGTCCTGACTTTC. Residues: CASSLVPTGAGANVLTF. Full variable domain (outside the CDR3, taken from reference TRBV7-2 and TRBJ2-6): GAGVSQSPSNKVTEKGKDVELRCDPISGHTALYWYRQSLGQGLEFLIYFQGNSAPDKSGLPSDRFSAERTGGSVSTLTIQRTQQEDSAVYLCASSLVPTGAGANVLTFGAGSRLTVL.

This clonotype was observed a handful of times. CDR3 in amino acids: CASSPWDTDTQYF. CDR3 nucleotide sequence: TGTGCCAGCAGCCCCTGGGATACAGATACGCAGTATTTT. This chain connects TRBV12-3 or TRBV12-4 to TRBJ2-3; no definite D call. Trimming took off 6 bases at V and 3 bases at J, with 10 bases between the two ends. The CDR3 loop spans 13 amino acids.

Ten or more counts support this clonotype. The CDR3 is CASRRDSRITGELFF. The DNA for the CDR3 is TGTGCCAGCAGACGGGACAGCCGCATCACCGGGGAGCTGTTTTTT. The chain uses TRBV6-1 and TRBJ2-2; 7 bases are a match to TRBD1. Per the germline V gene, CDR1 is MNHNS and CDR2 is SASEGT. Germline trimming cut 6 bases from V and 4 bases from J; bases unmatched to any gene: 8. The CDR3 spans 15 residues.

This clonotype has only a few counts. This rearrangement joins TRBV7-9 to TRBJ2-7, with 7 positions matching TRBD1. The CDR3 is 11 residues long. The V and J ends lost 9 bases and 7 bases, in that order; junction bases with no gene match: 6. Germline lookup yields CDR1 SEHNR and CDR2 FQNEAQ (reference sequence). Here the CDR3 reads CASGTVREQYF. The CDR3 DNA reads TGTGCCAGTGGGACAGTAAGAGAGCAGTACTTC.

This chain links TRBV20-1 with TRBJ2-7; 12 nucleotides agree with TRBD2. The CDR3 is 16 amino acids. J gave up 0 bases and V 3 bases, and 6 bases lay outside the gene matches. Germline V gene lookup returns CDR1 DFQATT and CDR2 SNEGSKA (reference sequence). CDR3 in amino acids: CSASRTSGTYSYEQYF. The DNA for the CDR3 is TGCAGTGCTAGTCGGACTAGCGGGACGTACTCCTACGAGCAGTACTTC.

The sample holds a few counts of this clonotype. The chain combines TRBV12-3 or TRBV12-4 with TRBJ1-1; possibly TRBD1 for D (5 bases). The CDR3 runs to 13 residues. The V end lost 6 bases, the J end lost 4 bases, and 12 bases lay between the germline ends. CDR3 protein: CASSQGVRTEAFF. The CDR3 region has the DNA TGTGCCAGCAGCCAGGGAGTGCGCACTGAAGCTTTCTTT.

This clonotype appeared a single time. The V and J genes are TRBV7-2 and TRBJ2-1, with D possibly being TRBD2 (6 bases). This CDR3 is 13 amino acids long. Per the germline V gene, CDR1 is SGHTA and CDR2 is FQGNSA. V gave up 3 bases and J gave up 8 bases, with 11 bases separating them. This CDR3 reads CASSFSGSDEQFF. The CDR3 DNA sequence: TGTGCCAGCAGCTTCTCCGGGAGCGATGAGCAGTTCTTC.

This clonotype was detected ten times or more. This chain joins TRBV15 and TRBJ2-3, with D perhaps given as TRBD1 or TRBD2 (5 bases each). This CDR3 is built from 15 residues. From germline, CDR1 is LNHNV and CDR2 YYDKDF (reference sequence). The V and J ends lost 5 bases and 0 bases respectively, with 12 bases between them. CDR3 sequence (DNA): TGTGCCACCAGCCGAGGGGCCTTTAGCACAGATACGCAGTATTTT. Encoded protein: CATSRGAFSTDTQYF.

This clonotype was detected many times. This chain links TRBV29-1 with TRBJ2-3; D remains ambiguous. Per germline, CDR1 SQVTM and CDR2 ANQGSEA. The CDR3 covers 12 residues. Trimming cost V 3 bases and J 1 base, with 5 bases left between them. The CDR3, as DNA: TGCAGCGTTGAGGGCGGCACAGATACGCAGTATTTT. Protein sequence: CSVEGGTDTQYF.

This clonotype was seen ten or more times. V is TRBV12-3 or TRBV12-4 and J is TRBJ2-4, with 8 positions matching TRBD2. Losses at the gene ends were 0 bases for V and 10 bases for J; bases not matched to a gene: 5. This CDR3 has 14 residues. The CDR3 spells CASSLAAGEGIQYF. CDR3 in DNA: TGTGCCAGCAGTTTAGCAGCGGGAGAGGGGATTCAGTACTTC.

Points on this clonotype: A junction boundary mismatches the germline segment, possibly from a read error. This chain joins TRBV2 and TRBJ2-6, with no clear D. Germline V lookup: CDR1 SNHLY, CDR2 FYNNEI. The CDR3 contains 19 residues. The CDR3 spells CTSCLLHLWSGAGANVLTF. The CDR3 bases are TGTACCAGCTGTTTATTACATCTATGGTCTGGGGCTGGGGCCAACGTCCTGACTTTC.

This clonotype was observed a few times. The V call is TRBV20-1, the J call TRBJ1-6; 8 positions match TRBD1. V lost 6 bases, J lost 9 bases, and 13 bases stayed unmatched. Germline CDR1 is DFQATT and CDR2 is SNEGSKA (reference sequence). This CDR3 contains 15 residues. DNA for the CDR3: TGCAGTGCCCCACTATCTGGACAGGGTGGTTCACCCCTCCACTTT. Protein sequence: CSAPLSGQGGSPLHF.

V gene TRBV29-1 combines with J gene TRBJ2-2; D is perhaps TRBD1 or TRBD2 (6 bases each). This CDR3 region has 16 residues. V was clipped by 2 bases and J by 2 bases, with 15 bases between them. Germline V gene sequence: CDR1 SQVTM, CDR2 ANQGSEA. The CDR3 nucleotides read TGCAGCGTTGAATTGCGGGGCAGGGGTAACACCGGGGAGCTGTTTTTT. Translating gives CSVELRGRGNTGELFF.

This clonotype was found a few times. The rearrangement uses TRBV20-1 and TRBJ1-5; 7 nucleotides align to TRBD1. The CDR3 spans 15 residues. V gave up 4 bases and J gave up 0 bases; unmatched junction bases: 6. Germline V gene lookup returns CDR1 DFQATT and CDR2 SNEGSKA (reference sequence). The chain's CDR3 is CSANRGHHSNQPQHF. The CDR3 nucleotides are TGCAGTGCTAACAGGGGTCATCATAGCAATCAGCCCCAGCATTTT.

Many counts were recorded for this clonotype. V and J are TRBV20-1 and TRBJ2-3; unclear D gene. CDR3 length equals 10 residues. The germline V gene encodes CDR1 DFQATT and CDR2 SNEGSKA (reference sequence). The germline V and J ends were trimmed by 3 bases and 6 bases, with 4 bases remaining between them. CDR3 region: CSASRDTQYF. CDR3 nucleotide sequence: TGCAGTGCTAGCAGGGATACGCAGTATTTT.

In its sample, this clonotype was seen a few times. The V and J genes are TRBV12-3 or TRBV12-4 and TRBJ2-1; D gene ambiguous. The CDR3 contains 14 residues. V was pared by 2 bases and J by 5 bases, with 10 bases between. CDR3 loop: CASSLILRDNEQFF. The CDR3 DNA reads TGTGCCAGCAGTTTAATACTTCGAGACAATGAGCAGTTCTTC.

This sequence joins TRBV7-2 and TRBJ2-1, with D maybe TRBD2 (7 bases). V was trimmed by 9 bases and J by 0 bases, leaving 9 bases between them. The CDR3 totals 13 residues. Germline V gene sequence: CDR1 SGHTA, CDR2 FQGNSA. Here the CDR3 DNA reads TGTGCCAGTGCGGGGGCCTCCTACAATGAGCAGTTCTTC. This gives the protein CASAGASYNEQFF.

This clonotype was counted only a few times. V gene TRBV9 combines with J gene TRBJ2-1; D is unresolved. This CDR3 spans 15 amino acids. V shed 4 bases and J shed 6 bases, with 17 bases lying between them. The germline V gene encodes CDR1 SGDLS and CDR2 YYNGEE. The CDR3 coding sequence is TGTGCCAGCAGCCCTGGCCCCTCGCAGCGCAATGAGCAGTTCTTC. This codes for CASSPGPSQRNEQFF.